These T cell receptor beta chains were read from a single sample in a study of T-cell reconstitution after alpha-beta-depleted transplantation in children. TCRdb redid the calling of the PCR reads with MiXCR, one entry per CDR3 protein. Here the sample spans 5,500 to 7,000 distinct CDR3 sequences, approximately 12% being singletons. The specimen was PBMCs, mostly from graft donor cells, collected 180 days after TCRalphabeta/CD19-depleted stem cell transplant. Source of these receptors: a child younger than two who had a stem cell transplant for acute myeloid leukemia, so the T cells may come from the graft donor. Each CDR3 is given with its conserved first and last residue. The D gene is left open where the match is weak. Only part of the rows carry a size: once, few, many, or a class if the clone is expanded.

D gene,V gene,J gene,clone size,CDR3 protein,CDR3 DNA
TRBD2,TRBV6-5,TRBJ2-3,medium-sized,CASSYTRLAGHADTQYF,TGTGCCAGCAGTTACACGCGACTAGCTGGGCACGCAGATACGCAGTATTTT
.,TRBV2,TRBJ2-1,large,CASSEGSYNEQFF,TGTGCCAGCAGTGAAGGGTCCTACAATGAGCAGTTCTTC
.,TRBV5-5,TRBJ2-1,many,CASSLLGSSYNEQFF,TGTGCCAGCAGCTTGCTGGGGAGCTCCTACAATGAGCAGTTCTTC
.,TRBV7-9,TRBJ2-2,medium-sized,CASSLDPGELFF,TGTGCCAGCAGCTTAGACCCCGGGGAGCTGTTTTTT
TRBD1,TRBV7-9,TRBJ2-6,many,CASSSTGDLSGANVLTF,TGTGCCAGCAGTTCCACAGGGGATTTATCTGGGGCCAACGTCCTGACTTTC
TRBD1,TRBV20-1,TRBJ2-2,.,CSARTGNTGELFF,TGCAGTGCTCGGACAGGGAACACCGGGGAGCTGTTTTTT
.,TRBV7-9,TRBJ2-7,many,CASSLTHSKYEQYF,TGTGCCAGCAGCTTAACTCACTCAAAATACGAGCAGTACTTC
.,TRBV6-1,TRBJ1-4,many,CASSPRQSTNEKLFF,TGTGCCAGCAGTCCCCGACAGTCAACTAATGAAAAACTGTTTTTT
.,TRBV9,TRBJ2-5,many,CASSAPTETQYF,TGTGCCAGCAGCGCCCCCACCGAGACCCAGTACTTC
.,TRBV11-2,TRBJ1-2,many,CASSLGVGGYTF,TGTGCCAGCAGCTTAGGTGTGGGAGGCTACACCTTC
.,TRBV4-3,TRBJ2-7,many,CASSQDTRVGYEQYF,TGCGCCAGCAGCCAAGATACTAGGGTGGGATACGAGCAGTACTTC
.,TRBV11-3,TRBJ2-4,many,CASSLDLSPAKNIQYF,TGTGCCAGCAGCTTAGATTTATCCCCAGCCAAAAACATTCAGTACTTC
.,TRBV19,TRBJ2-1,many,CASSMFEGLNEQFF,TGTGCCAGTAGTATGTTTGAGGGCCTCAATGAGCAGTTCTTC
TRBD1,TRBV28,TRBJ2-7,medium-sized,CATTGGRSYEQYF,TGTGCCACCACAGGGGGCCGGTCCTACGAGCAGTACTTC
.,TRBV20-1,TRBJ2-3,many,CSEVGAGDTQYF,TGCAGTGAAGTGGGGGCAGGAGATACGCAGTATTTT
TRBD2,TRBV6-1,TRBJ2-5,many,CASSDLLAGGKETQYF,TGTGCCAGCAGTGATTTACTAGCGGGAGGGAAAGAGACCCAGTACTTC
.,TRBV4-3,TRBJ2-7,.,CASSQDPGHTYEQYF,TGCGCCAGCAGCCAAGATCCAGGGCACACCTACGAGCAGTACTTC